A single sample gave rise to the 13 T cell receptor beta chains below, sequenced in a study of PD-1 blockade in mismatch repair-deficient tumors. Produced via immunoSEQ multiplex PCR; TCRdb's table is partial and in-frame only. The data contain 75,000 to 85,000 clones, over 70% of them seen just once; the ten biggest clones take up under 3%. The starting material was peripheral blood, obtained 12 weeks after starting pembrolizumab. The receptors were gathered from an adult with mismatch repair-deficient cancer.

This rearrangement joins TRBV19 to TRBJ2-7; tentatively, D is TRBD1 (6 bases). From germline, CDR1 is LNHDA and CDR2 SQIVND (reference sequence). The V and J ends lost 7 bases and 3 bases respectively, with 13 bases between them. The CDR3 is 13 residues long. CDR3 coding DNA: TGTGCCAGTATGGAGACAGGCCTCTACGAGCAGTACTTC. This translates into CASMETGLYEQYF. The full variable domain, in which reference TRBV19 and TRBJ2-7 provide the parts outside the CDR3, is DGGITQSPKYLFRKEGQNVTLSCEQNLNHDAMYWYRQDPGQGLRLIYYSQIVNDFQKGDIAEGYSVSREKKESFPLTVTSAQKNPTAFYLCASMETGLYEQYFGPGTRLTVT.

This clone was recorded once. V gene TRBV6-6 combines with J gene TRBJ1-2; weak D call: TRBD1 (5 bases). Trimming left V 7 bases short and J 2 bases short, with 14 bases between. CDR1 and CDR2 (germline): MNHNY, SVGAGI (reference sequence). This CDR3 contains 14 residues. Here the CDR3 DNA reads TGTGCCAGCAACCCTACCCAGGGAAACTATGGCTACACCTTC. It translates to CASNPTQGNYGYTF.

This chain's CDR3 is CASSFTSGGGETQYF. The DNA for the CDR3 is TGTGCCAGCAGCTTCACTAGCGGAGGGGGAGAGACCCAGTACTTC. The chain combines TRBV7-6 with TRBJ2-5; 8 bases fit TRBD2. Germline CDR1 is SGHVS and CDR2 is FNYEAQ. The CDR3 has 15 amino acids. The J segment lost 4 bases and the V segment lost 3 bases, leaving 7 bases of the junction unmatched.

This clone was found a few times. The chain couples TRBV10-1 to TRBJ2-1; D might be TRBD2 (5 bases). V was shortened by 0 bases and J by 7 bases, with 34 bases between the two germline ends. The CDR3 contains 22 residues. The germline CDR1 and CDR2 sequences are WNHNN and SYGVQD (reference sequence). CDR3 region: CASSESYNSLGAEGGFVNEQFF. The CDR3 DNA is TGCGCCAGCAGTGAGTCGTATAATAGCTTGGGAGCCGAAGGAGGTTTTGTAAATGAGCAGTTCTTC.

This chain links TRBV4-1 with TRBJ2-7; TRBD2 aligns across 9 bases. V was pared by 0 bases and J by 7 bases, with 13 bases of the junction left unmatched. The CDR3 sequence is 17 residues long. From germline, CDR1 is MGHRA and CDR2 YSYEKL. Here the CDR3 reads CASSQELAGGPVIEQYF. Here the CDR3 DNA reads TGCGCCAGCAGCCAAGAATTGGCGGGAGGGCCAGTAATAGAGCAGTACTTC.

The gene calls are TRBV2 and TRBJ2-7, with D maybe TRBD1 (6 bases). The CDR3 loop spans 13 amino acids. Germline CDR1 SNHLY, CDR2 FYNNEI. V lost 6 bases and J lost 3, with 12 bases in between. The CDR3 DNA sequence: TGTGCCAGCAGGTTGACAGGTGGCTACGAGCAGTACTTC. It encodes CASRLTGGYEQYF.

This clone was counted once. V gene TRBV15 combines with J gene TRBJ2-7; D is perhaps TRBD2 (5 bases). Germline V gives CDR1 LNHNV, CDR2 YYDKDF (reference sequence). This CDR3 comprises 16 residues. The ends were cut back, 1 base at V and 4 bases at J, with 17 bases in the middle. The DNA of the CDR3 is TGTGCCACCAGCAGAGTTGTTGCGGGCGTTCTTTACGAGCAGTACTTC. Its translation: CATSRVVAGVLYEQYF. The variable domain in full, completed from reference TRBV15 and TRBJ2-7, reads DAMVIQNPRYQVTQFGKPVTLSCSQTLNHNVMYWYQQKSSQAPKLLFHYYDKDFNNEADTPDNFQSRRPNTSFCFLDIRSPGLGDTAMYLCATSRVVAGVLYEQYFGPGTRLTVT.

This clone appeared a single time. The chain recombines TRBV13 with TRBJ1-2; D is unclear. The CDR3 loop spans 13 amino acids. Trimming cost V 5 bases and J 7 bases, with 14 bases left between them. The germline gives CDR1 PRHDT, CDR2 FYEKMQ (reference sequence). CDR3 sequence: CASSPRWEVGYTF. The DNA of the CDR3 is TGTGCCAGCAGCCCGCGGTGGGAAGTTGGCTACACCTTC.

The CDR3 here is CASSPTSTTGELFF. CDR3 DNA sequence: TGCGCCAGCAGTCCGACTAGCACCACCGGGGAGCTGTTTTTT. V gene TRBV5-1 combines with J gene TRBJ2-2; 7 nucleotides agree with TRBD2. Germline assignment: CDR1 SGHRS and CDR2 YFSETQ. The length of the CDR3 is 14 residues. V dropped 5 bases and J dropped 4; count of bases not matched to a gene: 5.

This chain links TRBV27 with TRBJ2-7, with 10 positions matching TRBD1. The CDR3 sequence is 12 residues long. With 5 bases clipped from V and 10 bases from J, the junction kept 5 bases outside the gene matches. Germline V gene data show CDR1 as MNHEY and CDR2 as SMNVEV (reference sequence). The CDR3 DNA sequence: TGTGCCAGCAGTCCCGGGACAGGGGATCAGTACTTC. Amino acid sequence: CASSPGTGDQYF.

The V and J genes are TRBV6-4 and TRBJ2-2, with D perhaps matching TRBD1 (5 bases). The V end lost 2 bases, the J end lost 4 bases, and 5 bases lay between the germline ends. CDR1 is MRHNA and CDR2 is SNTAGT in the germline V gene. The CDR3 consists of 13 residues. CDR3 protein: CASSDGATGELFF. The CDR3 nucleotides are TGTGCCAGCAGTGACGGGGCCACCGGGGAGCTGTTTTTT.

The chain has TRBV11-3 and TRBJ2-1; D unresolved. Germline-derived CDR1 and CDR2 are SGHNT and YENEEA. V was pared by 9 bases and J by 0 bases, with 9 bases between. This CDR3 is built from 13 residues. The CDR3 region has the DNA TGTGCCAGTGGAGCGACCTCCTACAATGAGCAGTTCTTC. Encoded protein: CASGATSYNEQFF.

This clone was seen more than once but under ten times. The chain carries TRBV11-2 and TRBJ1-5; D remains ambiguous. Germline values: CDR1 SGHAT, CDR2 FQNNGV. Trimming removed 5 bases from V and 0 bases from J, with 17 bases in between. The CDR3 covers 17 residues. This CDR3 is CASSPGKGFYSNQPQHF. The CDR3 DNA sequence: TGTGCCAGCAGCCCCGGGAAGGGTTTCTATAGCAATCAGCCCCAGCATTTT.